This entry lists 20 T cell receptor beta chains sequenced from one sample in a study of blood T cell repertoires in COVID-19. Clones were read by immunoSEQ multiplex PCR, and TCRdb kept only the in-frame ones, dropping some. Counted here are some 300,000 clones, about nine tenths occurring once; the ten biggest clones make up under 8%. The specimen sequenced was peripheral blood. The receptor source for this set is a woman aged 30 to 39 who had recovered from COVID-19.

This chain connects TRBV3-1 (or the pseudogene TRBV3-2) to TRBJ2-7; 9 nucleotides agree with TRBD1. Looked up from germline, CDR1 is LGHDT and CDR2 is YNNKEL (reference sequence). Trimming at V came to 4 bases and at J to 6 bases, leaving 4 bases not matched to a gene. This CDR3 is 13 amino acids long. The DNA of the CDR3 is TGTGCCAGCAGCCGATCGGACAGGGGCGAGCAGTACTTC. Protein sequence: CASSRSDRGEQYF.

This clone was counted once. The chain has TRBV6-5 and TRBJ2-1; 8 nucleotides line up with TRBD1. The germline V gene has CDR1 MNHEY and CDR2 SVGAGI. This CDR3 is 13 amino acids long. After removal of 11 bases from V and 5 bases from J, the junction contained 8 bases not matched to a gene. The CDR3: CAGQGQRNNEQFF. CDR3 DNA sequence: TGTGCCGGACAGGGTCAAAGAAACAATGAGCAGTTCTTC.

The chain has TRBV5-4 and TRBJ2-7, with 12 bases that match TRBD2. Germline V gene sequence: CDR1 SGHNT, CDR2 YYREEE (reference sequence). This CDR3 contains 18 residues. The V and J ends lost 0 bases and 0 bases, in that order; junction bases with no gene match: 7. In nucleotides, the CDR3 is TGTGCCAGCAGCTTGGTGTCTAGCGGGGGGGAGAGCTCCTACGAGCAGTACTTC. Translated, it gives CASSLVSSGGESSYEQYF.

The rearrangement uses TRBV28 and TRBJ2-1; 9 nucleotides align to TRBD2. The CDR3 has 16 amino acids. The trim removed 3 bases at V and 4 bases at J, leaving 7 bases unmatched. Germline lookup yields CDR1 MDHEN and CDR2 SYDVKM. CDR3 in DNA: TGTGCCAGCAGTTTCCAGCGGGGGGCCGTTTACAATGAGCAGTTCTTC. Translating it yields CASSFQRGAVYNEQFF.

For the CDR3, the DNA is TGTGCCAGTTTTCCTAGCGTCGTCGGGGAGCTGTTTTTT. It yields the protein CASFPSVVGELFF. The rearrangement joins TRBV6-5 to TRBJ2-2, with a tentative D call TRBD2 (6 bases). V lost 9 bases to trimming and J lost 7 bases, with 15 bases between them. In germline, CDR1 is MNHEY, CDR2 SVGAGI. The CDR3 extends over 13 amino acids.

The chain couples TRBV2 to TRBJ2-3; a weak D match, TRBD1 (6 bases). The germline V gene encodes CDR1 SNHLY and CDR2 FYNNEI. The CDR3 is made up of 15 amino acids. Trimming cost V 3 bases and J 5 bases, with 15 bases left between them. The CDR3 reads CASSEFWGPRDTQYF. The CDR3 bases are TGTGCCAGCAGTGAGTTCTGGGGGCCGAGAGATACGCAGTATTTT.

J is TRBJ1-1 and V is TRBV14; tentatively, D is TRBD1 (5 bases). V gave up 3 bases and J gave up 11 bases, with 13 bases separating them. The CDR3 loop spans 12 amino acids. The germline CDR1 and CDR2 sequences are SGHDN and FVKESK. The CDR3 spells CASSQSRGVAFF. CDR3 in DNA: TGTGCCAGCAGCCAGAGTCGGGGGGTGGCTTTCTTT.

CDR3 DNA sequence: TGTGCCGAAGGTAAGGGGGCTGCCACTGAAGCTTTCTTT. Its translation is CAEGKGAATEAFF. The V and J genes are TRBV30 and TRBJ1-1; TRBD1 aligns across 7 bases. V shed 8 bases and J 4 bases; nucleotides not matched to a gene: 10. The length of the CDR3 is 13 residues. CDR1 is GTSNPN and CDR2 is SVGIG in the germline V gene (reference sequence).

The chain carries TRBV20-1 and TRBJ2-5; perhaps TRBD2 as D (5 bases). Germline CDR1 is DFQATT and CDR2 is SNEGSKA (reference sequence). The CDR3 consists of 11 residues. The V end was cut by 5 bases, the J end by 7 bases, with 11 bases between. The CDR3 DNA follows: TGCAGTGCTCTTGCTGAGGGGACCCAGTACTTC. Translated: CSALAEGTQYF.

The chain employs TRBV7-2 and TRBJ1-2, with D possibly being TRBD1 (6 bases). The CDR3 totals 13 residues. The germline V and J ends were trimmed by 9 bases and 2 bases, with 13 bases remaining between them. Germline CDR1 reads SGHTA; CDR2 reads FQGNSA. DNA for the CDR3: TGTGCCAGTACGGACAGCCCCAACTATGGCTACACCTTC. This sequence encodes CASTDSPNYGYTF. Looking up the rest from reference TRBV7-2 and TRBJ1-2 gives the full variable domain: GAGVSQSPSNKVTEKGKDVELRCDPISGHTALYWYRQSLGQGLEFLIYFQGNSAPDKSGLPSDRFSAERTGGSVSTLTIQRTQQEDSAVYLCASTDSPNYGYTFGSGTRLTVV.

This chain joins TRBV6-2 or TRBV6-3 and TRBJ1-5; 10 positions match TRBD1. Germline values: CDR1 MNHEY, CDR2 SVGEGT. CDR3 length equals 15 residues. After removal of 5 bases from V and 6 bases from J, the junction contained 7 bases not matched to a gene. CDR3 in amino acids: CASSRGQGRSQPQHF. The CDR3, as DNA: TGTGCCAGCAGTCGGGGACAGGGGAGGAGTCAGCCCCAGCATTTT.

This clone was observed a single time. The CDR3 loop reads CASSDSAASGANVLTF. The CDR3 DNA sequence: TGTGCCAGCAGTGACTCCGCGGCCTCTGGGGCCAACGTCCTGACTTTC. This sequence joins TRBV6-4 and TRBJ2-6; D remains unclear. Trimming removed 0 bases at V and 0 bases at J, with 6 bases between. CDR1 is MRHNA and CDR2 is SNTAGT in the germline V gene. This CDR3 has 16 residues.

The rearrangement uses TRBV4-2 and TRBJ1-5; D is unclear. The germline V and J ends were trimmed by 4 bases and 2 bases, with 12 bases remaining between them. Looked up from germline, CDR1 is LGHNA and CDR2 is YNFKEQ. This CDR3 contains 15 residues. The CDR3, as DNA: TGTGCCAGCAGCCTTGAGTTGAAAGGCAATCAGCCCCAGCATTTT. Protein product: CASSLELKGNQPQHF.

In this sample, this clone turned up a few times. The chain uses TRBV27 and TRBJ1-5; TRBD1 matches at 8 bases. The CDR3 contains 16 residues. Germline V gene sequence: CDR1 MNHEY, CDR2 SMNVEV (reference sequence). V dropped 6 bases and J dropped 2; count of bases not matched to a gene: 9. This CDR3 reads CASRRYTGGGNQPQHF. In DNA, the CDR3 is TGTGCCAGCAGGCGTTATACAGGGGGTGGCAATCAGCCCCAGCATTTT.

This chain connects TRBV5-1 to TRBJ2-2, with TRBD2 matching 11 bases. Per germline, CDR1 SGHRS and CDR2 YFSETQ. The CDR3 totals 17 residues. Trimming took 1 base from V and 5 from J; bases not matched to a gene: 7. The CDR3 loop reads CASSLISGGAFTGELFF. The CDR3 DNA sequence: TGCGCCAGCAGCTTGATTAGCGGGGGGGCCTTTACCGGGGAGCTGTTTTTT.

This chain links TRBV9 with TRBJ2-3; unclear D gene. V lost 4 bases and J 1 base, leaving 7 bases between the germline ends. Germline CDR1 reads SGDLS; CDR2 reads YYNGEE. There are 13 residues in the CDR3. DNA of the CDR3: TGTGCCAGCAGCCCCTCCCGCACAGATACGCAGTATTTT. Translating it yields CASSPSRTDTQYF.

The rearrangement uses TRBV30 and TRBJ1-6; 10 bases map to TRBD1. V shed 5 bases, J shed 7 bases, and the junction held 2 bases outside the gene matches. The CDR3 is 13 amino acids. The V gene's germline CDR1 is GTSNPN and CDR2 SVGIG (reference sequence). CDR3 sequence (DNA): TGTGCCTGGGGACAGGGGGTAAATTCACCCCTCCACTTT. Translating it yields CAWGQGVNSPLHF.

V and J are TRBV30 and TRBJ1-4; tentatively, D is TRBD1 (5 bases). Germline loops: CDR1 GTSNPN, CDR2 SVGIG (reference sequence). The CDR3 totals 15 residues. Trimming took 1 base from V and 7 from J, leaving 16 bases between them. The chain's CDR3 is CAWSGVLETAEKLFF. The CDR3 region has the DNA TGTGCCTGGAGTGGGGTTCTCGAGACAGCTGAAAAACTGTTTTTT. Based on the CDR3 plus reference TRBV30 and TRBJ1-4, the full variable domain is SQTIHQWPATLVQPVGSPLSLECTVEGTSNPNLYWYRQAAGRGLQLLFYSVGIGQISSEVPQNLSASRPQDRQFILSSKKLLLSDSGFYLCAWSGVLETAEKLFFGSGTQLSVL.

This clone showed up many times. The rearrangement links TRBV6-5 to TRBJ2-2; 8 nucleotides agree with TRBD2. J was trimmed by 2 bases and V by 7 bases; bases with no gene match: 6. Germline values: CDR1 MNHEY, CDR2 SVGAGI. The CDR3 loop spans 15 amino acids. The CDR3 DNA follows: TGTGCCAGCACGCACGGGGGGGATAACACCGGGGAGCTGTTTTTT. Encoded protein: CASTHGGDNTGELFF.

The CDR3 DNA is TGTGCCAGCGGGGCTAGTGGGGCCAACGTCCTGACTTTC. Protein sequence: CASGASGANVLTF. V is TRBV6-4 and J is TRBJ2-6; the D gene is possibly TRBD1 (5 bases). From germline, CDR1 is MRHNA and CDR2 SNTAGT. This CDR3 is built from 13 residues. Trimming pared 8 bases from V and 3 bases from J, leaving 8 bases between.